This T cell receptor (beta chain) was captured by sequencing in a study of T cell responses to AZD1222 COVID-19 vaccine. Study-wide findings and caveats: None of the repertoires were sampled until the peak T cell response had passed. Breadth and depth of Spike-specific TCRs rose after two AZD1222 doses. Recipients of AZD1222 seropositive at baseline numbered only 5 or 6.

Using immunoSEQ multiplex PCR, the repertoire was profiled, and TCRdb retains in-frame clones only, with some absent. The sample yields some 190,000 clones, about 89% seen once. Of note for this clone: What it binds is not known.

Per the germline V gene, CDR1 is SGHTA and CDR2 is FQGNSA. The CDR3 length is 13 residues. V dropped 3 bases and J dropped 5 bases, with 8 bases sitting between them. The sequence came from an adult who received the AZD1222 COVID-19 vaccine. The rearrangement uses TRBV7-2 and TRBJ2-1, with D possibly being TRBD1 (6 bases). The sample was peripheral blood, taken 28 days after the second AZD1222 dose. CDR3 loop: CASSLGAHNEQFF. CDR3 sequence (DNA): TGTGCCAGCAGCTTGGGGGCCCACAATGAGCAGTTCTTC. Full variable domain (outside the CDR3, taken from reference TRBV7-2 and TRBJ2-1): GAGVSQSPSNKVTEKGKDVELRCDPISGHTALYWYRQSLGQGLEFLIYFQGNSAPDKSGLPSDRFSAERTGGSVSTLTIQRTQQEDSAVYLCASSLGAHNEQFFGPGTRLTVL.